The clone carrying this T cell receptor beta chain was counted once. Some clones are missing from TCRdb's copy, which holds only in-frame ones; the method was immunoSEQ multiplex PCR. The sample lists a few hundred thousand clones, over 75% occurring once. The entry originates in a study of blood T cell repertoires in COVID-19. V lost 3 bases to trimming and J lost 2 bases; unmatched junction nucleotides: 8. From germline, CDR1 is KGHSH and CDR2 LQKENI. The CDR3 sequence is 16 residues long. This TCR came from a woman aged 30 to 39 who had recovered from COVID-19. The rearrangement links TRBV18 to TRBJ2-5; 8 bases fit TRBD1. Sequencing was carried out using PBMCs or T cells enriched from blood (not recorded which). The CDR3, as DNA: TGTGCCAGCTCACCCCCGACAGGGGCTCTTCAAGAGACCCAGTACTTC. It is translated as CASSPPTGALQETQYF.